This T cell receptor (beta chain) was sequenced for a study of neoadjuvant anti-PD-1 for oral cavity cancer. Background on the study: Patients without progression got a fourth dose around day 43.

This clone was seen only a few times. The sample's time point: after neoadjuvant nivolumab, at surgical resection. PBMC libraries mostly used roughly 480 ng of input genomic DNA, with six replicates per sample. The data were produced by immunoSEQ multiplex PCR, yet TCRdb's version contains in-frame clones alone and is incomplete. The table shows about 68,000 clones, with 85% occurring only once. This clonotype was obtained from a person aged 40 to 85 with oral cavity squamous cell carcinoma. Source: PBMCs, taken after nivolumab (anti-PD-1) treatment.

CDR3 protein: CASSHGASAGWENEQFF. The CDR3 bases are TGCGCCAGCAGTCACGGGGCGAGCGCGGGATGGGAGAATGAGCAGTTCTTC. This sequence joins TRBV23-1 and TRBJ2-1; D might be TRBD2 (6 bases). TRBV23-1 has ORF status, its function being uncertain. The CDR3 spans 17 residues. V was trimmed by 3 bases and J by 7 bases, leaving 22 bases between them.